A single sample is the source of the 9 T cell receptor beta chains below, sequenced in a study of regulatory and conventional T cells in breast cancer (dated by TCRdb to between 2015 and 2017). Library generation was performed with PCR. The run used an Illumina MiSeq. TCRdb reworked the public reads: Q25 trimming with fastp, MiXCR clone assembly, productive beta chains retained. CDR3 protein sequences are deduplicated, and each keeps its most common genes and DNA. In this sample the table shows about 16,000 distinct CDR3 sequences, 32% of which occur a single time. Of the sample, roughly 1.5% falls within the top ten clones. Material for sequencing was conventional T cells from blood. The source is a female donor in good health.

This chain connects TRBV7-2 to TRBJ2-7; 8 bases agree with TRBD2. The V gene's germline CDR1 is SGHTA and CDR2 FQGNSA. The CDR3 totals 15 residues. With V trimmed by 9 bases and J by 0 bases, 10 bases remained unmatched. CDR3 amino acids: CASSGEPLTSYEQYF. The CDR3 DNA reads TGTGCCAGTAGCGGGGAGCCGCTGACCTCCTACGAGCAGTACTTC.

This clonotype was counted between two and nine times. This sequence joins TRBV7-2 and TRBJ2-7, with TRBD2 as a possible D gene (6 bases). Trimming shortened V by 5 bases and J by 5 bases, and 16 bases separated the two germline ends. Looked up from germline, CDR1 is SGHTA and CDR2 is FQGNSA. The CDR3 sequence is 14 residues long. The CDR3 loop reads CASSPRLGGHEQYF. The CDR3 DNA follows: TGTGCCAGCAGCCCCAGGCTGGGAGGCCACGAGCAGTACTTC.

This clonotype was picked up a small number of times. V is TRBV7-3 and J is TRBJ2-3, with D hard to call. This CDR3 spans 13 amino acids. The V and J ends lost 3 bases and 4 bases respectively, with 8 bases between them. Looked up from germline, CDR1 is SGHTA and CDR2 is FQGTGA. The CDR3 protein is CASSFAGADTQYF. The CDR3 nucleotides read TGTGCCAGCAGCTTTGCTGGCGCAGATACGCAGTATTTT.

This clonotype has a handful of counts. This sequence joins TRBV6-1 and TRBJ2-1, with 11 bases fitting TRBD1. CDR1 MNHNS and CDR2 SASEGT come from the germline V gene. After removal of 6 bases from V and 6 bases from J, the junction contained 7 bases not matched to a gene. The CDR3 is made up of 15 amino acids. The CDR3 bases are TGTGCCAGCAGAGCCGGGACAGGGGGAAGCAATGAGCAGTTCTTC. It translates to CASRAGTGGSNEQFF.

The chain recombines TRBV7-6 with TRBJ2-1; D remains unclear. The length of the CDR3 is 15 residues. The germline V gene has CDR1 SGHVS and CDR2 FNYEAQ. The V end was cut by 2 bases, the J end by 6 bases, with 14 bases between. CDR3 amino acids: CASSLPQSISNEQFF. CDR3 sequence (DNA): TGTGCCAGCAGCTTACCACAATCAATCTCCAATGAGCAGTTCTTC.

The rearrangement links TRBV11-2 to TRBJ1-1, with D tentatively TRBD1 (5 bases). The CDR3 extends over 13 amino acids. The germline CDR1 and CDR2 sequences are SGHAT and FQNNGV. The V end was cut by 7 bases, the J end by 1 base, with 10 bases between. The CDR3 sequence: CASTLGQNTEAFF. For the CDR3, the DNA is TGTGCCAGCACCCTAGGACAGAACACTGAAGCTTTCTTT.

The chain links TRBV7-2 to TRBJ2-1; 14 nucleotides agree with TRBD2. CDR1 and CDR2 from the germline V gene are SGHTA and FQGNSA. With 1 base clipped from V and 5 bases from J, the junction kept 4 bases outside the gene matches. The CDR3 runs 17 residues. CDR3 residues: CASSLVWTSGRNNEQFF. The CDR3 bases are TGTGCCAGCAGCTTAGTGTGGACTAGCGGGAGGAACAATGAGCAGTTCTTC.

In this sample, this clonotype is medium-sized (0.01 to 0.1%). DNA for the CDR3: TGCGCCAGCAGCTGGGACAGGACCTACGAGCAGTACTTC. Translated, it gives CASSWDRTYEQYF. This chain joins TRBV5-1 and TRBJ2-7, with 8 bases fitting TRBD1. Trimming removed 3 bases from V and 2 bases from J; junction bases left unmatched: 1. The CDR3 loop spans 13 amino acids. Germline values: CDR1 SGHRS, CDR2 YFSETQ.

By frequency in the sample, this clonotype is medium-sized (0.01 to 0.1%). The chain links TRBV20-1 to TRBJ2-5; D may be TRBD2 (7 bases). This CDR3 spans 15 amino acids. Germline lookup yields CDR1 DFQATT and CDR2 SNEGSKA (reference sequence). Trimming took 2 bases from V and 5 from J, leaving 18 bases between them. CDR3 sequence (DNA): TGCAGTGCTAGACCCCGGGGGGCGCCCCAGGAGACCCAGTACTTC. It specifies CSARPRGAPQETQYF.